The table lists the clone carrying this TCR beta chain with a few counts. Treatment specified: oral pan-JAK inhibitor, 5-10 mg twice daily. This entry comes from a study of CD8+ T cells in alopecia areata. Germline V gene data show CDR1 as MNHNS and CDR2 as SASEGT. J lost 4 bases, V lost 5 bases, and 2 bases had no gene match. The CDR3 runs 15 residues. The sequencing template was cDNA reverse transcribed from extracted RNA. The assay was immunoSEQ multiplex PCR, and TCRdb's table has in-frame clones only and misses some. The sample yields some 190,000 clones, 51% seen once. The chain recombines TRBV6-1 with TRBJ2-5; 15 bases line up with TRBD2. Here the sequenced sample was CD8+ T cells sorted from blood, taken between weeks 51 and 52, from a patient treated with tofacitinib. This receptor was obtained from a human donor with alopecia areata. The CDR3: CASSWTSGGAETQYF. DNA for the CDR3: TGTGCCAGCAGTTGGACTAGCGGGGGGGCAGAGACCCAGTACTTC.